This T cell receptor (beta chain) emerged from a study of blood T cell repertoires in COVID-19. As handled by the study authors: How many nucleated cells were present was estimated from reference gene primer amplification. The method was immunoSEQ multiplex PCR; TCRdb's version includes in-frame clones alone and lacks a portion of them. That table is the source of V, J and clone size, and D and trimming were worked out from the DNA. The table shows approximately 82,000 clones, with over 70% occurring only once. The V end lost 3 bases, the J end lost 6 bases, and 14 bases lay between the germline ends. Looked up from germline, CDR1 is DFQATT and CDR2 is SNEGSKA (reference sequence). The CDR3 has 13 amino acids.

Input material: peripheral blood. The TCR originated in a woman aged 55 to 70 with acute or convalescent COVID-19. The chain couples TRBV20-1 to TRBJ1-2; D is possibly TRBD1 (6 bases). CDR3 region: CSASTGYHDGYTF. The CDR3 DNA reads TGCAGTGCTAGTACAGGGTATCACGATGGCTACACCTTC.